Below, one T cell receptor (beta chain) is given with its context. Antigen specificity is unknown. The germline V gene encodes CDR1 DFQATT and CDR2 SNEGSKA (reference sequence). The CDR3 runs to 11 residues. The data originate from a study of T cells expressing NK-cell markers. Turning to the study itself: Most of the eight sequenced donors tested HCMV-seropositive; one tested seronegative.

The cDNA for TCR beta came from 5'RACE template switching with UMIs. TCRdb re-analyzed the 5' RACE reads; it lists each CDR3 protein once, without DNA. The sample data list a few hundred thousand distinct CDR3 sequences. Study findings and constraints: The study found these clonotypes also leading the CD3+CD56-NKG2C+ fraction in a few donors.

This chain joins TRBV20-1 and TRBJ2-1; absent DNA, TCRdb's TRBD2 call cannot be checked. The sample taken for sequencing was blood T cells: a sorted CD56 or NKG2C T cell subset, CD4+ or CD8+ T cells, or bulk PBMC T cells (not recorded which). The source of this sequence is a man aged 18-70 years in good health. The CDR3 loop is CSAASGYEQFF.